This T cell receptor beta chain was documented in a study of T cells in Graves' hyperthyroidism and ophthalmopathy. Study-wide context: It was at initial diagnosis, before any treatment, that peripheral blood was collected. Study-level points and caveats: Blood samples included most of the expanded thyroid clonotypes exceeding 0.001.

V lost 7 bases, J lost 1 base, and 10 bases lay in between. In germline, CDR1 is MNHNS, CDR2 SASEGT. The CDR3 contains 14 residues. A remark on this clonotype: The antigen remains undetermined.

Researchers amplified the TCR beta CDR3 regions from RNA transcripts. The TCR CDR3 was amplified in a first-round RT-PCR using the HTBI primer set. Each CDR3 protein gets one entry after TCRdb re-called the multiplex PCR reads with MiXCR. Counted here are over 250,000 distinct CDR3 sequences, under 30% occurring once; the ten biggest clones make up approximately 30%. This sequence originates from a man aged 40-49 years with Graves' hyperthyroidism that later progressed to Graves' ophthalmopathy. Sequenced sample: blood. This chain connects TRBV6-1 to TRBJ2-2; the D is unclear. The CDR3, as DNA: TGTGCCAGCATGTGGGCAGAGAACACCGGGGAGCTGTTTTTT. Residues: CASMWAENTGELFF.